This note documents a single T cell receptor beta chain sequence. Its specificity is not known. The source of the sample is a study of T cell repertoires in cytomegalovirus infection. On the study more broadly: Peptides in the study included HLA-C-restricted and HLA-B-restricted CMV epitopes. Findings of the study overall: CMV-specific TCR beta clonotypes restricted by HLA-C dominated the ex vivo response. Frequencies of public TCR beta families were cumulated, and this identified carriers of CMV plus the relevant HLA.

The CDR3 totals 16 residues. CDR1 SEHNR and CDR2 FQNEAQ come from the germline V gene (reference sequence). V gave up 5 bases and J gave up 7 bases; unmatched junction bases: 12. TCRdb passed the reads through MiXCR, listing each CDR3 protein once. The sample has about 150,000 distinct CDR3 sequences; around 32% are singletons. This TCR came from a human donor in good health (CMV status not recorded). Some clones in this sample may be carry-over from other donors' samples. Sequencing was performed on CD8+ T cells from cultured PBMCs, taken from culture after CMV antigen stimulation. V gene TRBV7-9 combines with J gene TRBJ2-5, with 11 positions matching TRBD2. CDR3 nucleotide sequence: TGTGCCAGCAGCCCCGGGACTAGCGGCGGACCGGGGACCCAGTACTTC. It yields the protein CASSPGTSGGPGTQYF.